This TCR beta chain came from a study of blood T cell repertoires in COVID-19. V dropped 6 bases and J dropped 5; count of bases not matched to a gene: 10. CDR1 and CDR2 from the germline V gene are MDHEN and SYDVKM. The CDR3 has 15 amino acids. The Seattle site enrolled patients during active infection and followed them longitudinally. Libraries were prepared by immunoSEQ multiplex PCR; TCRdb keeps only in-frame clonotypes and omits some of them. The sample lists 120,000 or so clones, roughly nine tenths seen once, with about 4.5% in the top ten. This receptor was obtained from a man aged 55-75 years with COVID-19, enrolled during active disease. The chain has TRBV28 and TRBJ1-1; TRBD1 matches 9 bases. Sequencing was performed on peripheral blood. The CDR3 region is CASRMNGQGSTEAFF. The CDR3 DNA sequence: TGTGCCAGCAGAATGAATGGACAGGGGAGTACTGAAGCTTTCTTT.